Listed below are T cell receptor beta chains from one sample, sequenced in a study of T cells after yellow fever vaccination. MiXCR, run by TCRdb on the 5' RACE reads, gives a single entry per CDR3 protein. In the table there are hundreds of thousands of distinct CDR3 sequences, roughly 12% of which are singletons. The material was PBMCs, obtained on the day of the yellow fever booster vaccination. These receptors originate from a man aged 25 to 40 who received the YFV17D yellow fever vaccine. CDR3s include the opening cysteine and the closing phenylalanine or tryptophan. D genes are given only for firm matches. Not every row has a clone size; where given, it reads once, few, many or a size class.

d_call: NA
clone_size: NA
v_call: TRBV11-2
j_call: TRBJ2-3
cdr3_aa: CASSSPGITSMGLSATQYF
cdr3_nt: TGTGCCAGCAGCTCGCCAGGGATAACCAGCATGGGGTTGTCGGCTACGCAGTATTTT

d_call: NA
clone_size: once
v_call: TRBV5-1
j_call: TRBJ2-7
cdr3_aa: CASSLAPGASYEQYF
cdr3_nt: TGCGCCAGCAGCTTAGCGCCGGGGGCCTCCTACGAGCAGTACTTC

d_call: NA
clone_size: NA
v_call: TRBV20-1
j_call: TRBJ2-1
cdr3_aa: CSASSTDNEQFF
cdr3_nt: TGCAGTGCTAGTTCCACAGACAATGAGCAGTTCTTC

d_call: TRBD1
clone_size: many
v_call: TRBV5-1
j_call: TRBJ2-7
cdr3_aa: CASSHPGQGYEQYF
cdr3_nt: TGTGCCAGCAGCCACCCGGGACAGGGCTACGAGCAGTACTTC

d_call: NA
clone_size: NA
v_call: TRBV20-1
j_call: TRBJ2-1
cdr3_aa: CSAPLRYNEQFF
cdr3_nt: TGCAGTGCTCCTCTACGATACAATGAGCAGTTCTTC

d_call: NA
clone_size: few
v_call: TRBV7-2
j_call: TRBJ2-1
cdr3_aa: CASSWLERGQFF
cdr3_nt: TGTGCCAGCAGCTGGTTAGAGAGGGGGCAGTTCTTC

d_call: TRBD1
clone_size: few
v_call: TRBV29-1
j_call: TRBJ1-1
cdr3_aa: CSYLVLRDRGTEAFF
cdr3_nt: TGCAGCTACCTAGTTCTGAGGGACAGGGGTACTGAAGCTTTCTTT

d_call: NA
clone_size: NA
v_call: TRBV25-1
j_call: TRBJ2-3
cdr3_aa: CASSGSRRGSLVDTQYF
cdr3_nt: TGTGCCAGCAGTGGGTCCCGAAGGGGGTCCTTGGTAGATACGCAGTATTTT

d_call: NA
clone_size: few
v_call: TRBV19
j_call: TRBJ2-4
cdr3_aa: CASSAEQGGKNIQYF
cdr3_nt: TGTGCCAGTAGTGCCGAACAGGGAGGCAAAAACATTCAGTACTTC

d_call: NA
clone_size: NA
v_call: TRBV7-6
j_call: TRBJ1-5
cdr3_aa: CASSWDGNSNQPQHF
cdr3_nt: TGTGCCAGCAGCTGGGACGGAAATAGCAATCAGCCCCAGCATTTT

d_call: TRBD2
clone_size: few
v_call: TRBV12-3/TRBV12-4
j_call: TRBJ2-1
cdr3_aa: CASSLDGRAREQFF
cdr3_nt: TGTGCCAGCAGTTTGGACGGGAGGGCCCGGGAGCAGTTCTTC

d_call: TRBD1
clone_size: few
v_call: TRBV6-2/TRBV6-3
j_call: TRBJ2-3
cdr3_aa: CASISRDRDTDTQYF
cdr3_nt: TGTGCCAGCATTTCCCGGGACAGGGACACAGATACGCAGTATTTT

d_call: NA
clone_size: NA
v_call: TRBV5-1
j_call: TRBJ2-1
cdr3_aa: CASTSSLKNNEQFF
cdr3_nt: TGCGCCAGCACCTCGAGCCTAAAGAACAATGAGCAGTTCTTC

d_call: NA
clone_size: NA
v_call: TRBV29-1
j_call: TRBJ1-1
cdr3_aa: CSVPRGRGAFF
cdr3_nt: TGCAGCGTGCCCCGGGGAAGGGGGGCTTTCTTT

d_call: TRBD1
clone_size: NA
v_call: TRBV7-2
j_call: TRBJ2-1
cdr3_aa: CASSPVHRDSWDNEQFF
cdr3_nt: TGTGCCAGCAGCCCGGTACACAGGGACAGCTGGGACAATGAGCAGTTCTTC

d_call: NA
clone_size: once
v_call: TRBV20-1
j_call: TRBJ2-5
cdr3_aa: CSARGTRGAQETQYF
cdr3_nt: TGCAGTGCTAGGGGCACACGGGGGGCCCAAGAGACCCAGTACTTC

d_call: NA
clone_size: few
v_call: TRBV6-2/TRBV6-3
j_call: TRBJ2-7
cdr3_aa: CARNQTGPYEQYF
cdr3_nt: TGTGCCAGGAATCAGACAGGACCCTACGAGCAGTACTTC

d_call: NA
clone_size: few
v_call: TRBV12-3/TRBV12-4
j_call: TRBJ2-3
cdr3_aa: CASHRGWAQYF
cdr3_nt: TGTGCCAGCCATAGGGGTTGGGCGCAGTATTTT

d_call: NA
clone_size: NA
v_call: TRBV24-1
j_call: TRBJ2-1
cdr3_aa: CATSDFPGDEQFF
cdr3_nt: TGTGCCACCAGTGATTTCCCAGGCGATGAGCAGTTCTTC

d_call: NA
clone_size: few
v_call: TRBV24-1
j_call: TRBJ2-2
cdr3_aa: CATSDRLERGLNTGELFF
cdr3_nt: TGTGCCACCAGTGATAGACTCGAGAGAGGGCTAAACACCGGGGAGCTGTTTTTT

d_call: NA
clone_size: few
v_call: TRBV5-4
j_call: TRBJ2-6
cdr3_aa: CASSGGGFLSGANVLTF
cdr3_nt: TGTGCCAGCAGCGGAGGGGGGTTTCTCTCTGGGGCCAACGTCCTGACTTTC

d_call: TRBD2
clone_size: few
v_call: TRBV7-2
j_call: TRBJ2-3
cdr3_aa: CASSLGTSPRADTQYF
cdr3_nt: TGTGCCAGCAGCTTAGGGACTAGCCCCAGGGCAGATACGCAGTATTTT